These T cell receptor beta chains were read from a single sample in a study of vaccination effects on CD4 cells after COVID-19. No antigen is known for these receptors. Produced via immunoSEQ multiplex PCR; TCRdb's table is partial and in-frame only. The sample consists of roughly 50,000 clones, roughly 73% of them appearing once. Sequencing used CD4+ T cells from PBMCs cultured with HCoV-OC43 spike peptides, obtained before COVID-19 vaccination. These receptor sequences come from a human donor who received a COVID-19 vaccine. CDR3s include the opening cysteine and the closing phenylalanine or tryptophan. Each record gives: clone size, J gene, V gene, D gene, CDR3 DNA, CDR3 protein. A D gene is named only where the DNA matches it firmly. Only some rows state a clone size, as once, few, many or a class for expanded clones.

>.|TRBJ1-5|TRBV10-3|.
TGTGCCATCAGTGTGGAGGGGCCGAATTATAGCAATCAGCCCCAGCATTTT
CAISVEGPNYSNQPQHF
>.|TRBJ1-2|TRBV7-2|TRBD1
TGTGCCAGCAGTCGGGACAGCTCCTATGGCTACACCTTC
CASSRDSSYGYTF
>.|TRBJ2-3|TRBV4-3|TRBD1
TGCGCCAGCAGCCAGGACAGGGCTCGTCTTAGCACAGATACGCAGTATTTT
CASSQDRARLSTDTQYF
>few|TRBJ1-2|TRBV24-1|.
TGTGCCACCAGTGACCCGACAGAAACCTATGGCTACACCTTC
CATSDPTETYGYTF
>few|TRBJ2-2|TRBV6-5|.
TGTGCCAGCAGTTACAGGGGGAACACCGGGGAGCTGTTTTTT
CASSYRGNTGELFF
>.|TRBJ2-3|TRBV11-2|.
TGTGCCAGCAGCCCTCGTTGGGGGAGCCCCCCAGATACGCAGTATTTT
CASSPRWGSPPDTQYF
>.|TRBJ1-2|TRBV6-6|.
TGTGCCAGCAGTTACTCAGGAGGGATTCGTGGCTACACCTTC
CASSYSGGIRGYTF
>.|TRBJ2-6|TRBV4-1|.
TGCGCCAGCAGCCAAGAAAGGGAGCGTCTATCTGGGGCCAACGTCCTGACTTTC
CASSQERERLSGANVLTF
>.|TRBJ1-6|TRBV5-5|.
TGTGCCAGCAGCTGGGGTGGGGCATCGGCTTCACCCCTCCACTTT
CASSWGGASASPLHF
>.|TRBJ1-4|TRBV30|.
TGTGCCTGGAACCGGGCAACTAATGAAAAACTGTTTTTT
CAWNRATNEKLFF
>.|TRBJ2-5|TRBV15|.
TGTGCCACCCGGATCAGTGGTCAAGAGACCCAGTACTTC
CATRISGQETQYF
>once|TRBJ2-5|TRBV3-1/TRBV3-2|TRBD2
TGTGCCAGCAGTTACGGACTAGCGGGGGGCCAAGAGACCCAGTACTTC
CASSYGLAGGQETQYF
>.|TRBJ2-2|TRBV29-1|.
TGCAGCGTTGGGGGGGGGCAGAACACCGGGGAGCTGTTTTTT
CSVGGGQNTGELFF
>.|TRBJ1-5|TRBV19|.
TGTGCCACCCGTAATCGTGGGGGGGAGAGCAATCAGCCCCAGCATTTT
CATRNRGGESNQPQHF
>.|TRBJ2-5|TRBV25-1|.
TGTGCCAGCAGTGACCCTAAAGGGGTGTCGGAGACCCAGTACTTC
CASSDPKGVSETQYF
>few|TRBJ1-1|TRBV18|.
TGTGCCAGCTCTGGTGGTTCCATGAACACTGAAGCTTTCTTT
CASSGGSMNTEAFF
>.|TRBJ2-1|TRBV5-4|.
TGTGCCAGCAGTCACCGGGACGGTTACAATGAGCAGTTCTTC
CASSHRDGYNEQFF
>.|TRBJ2-2|TRBV7-8|TRBD2
TGTGCCAGCAGCTTCTCGACTAGCGGGGGCGGAAACACCGGGGAGCTGTTTTTT
CASSFSTSGGGNTGELFF
>.|TRBJ2-5|TRBV19|.
TGTGCCAGTAGTCTCCTAGGAGTTGAGGAGACCCAGTACTTC
CASSLLGVEETQYF
>.|TRBJ2-2|TRBV14|TRBD2
TGTGCCAGCAGCCAAGCTACGGGGGGGCACGGGGAGCTGTTTTTT
CASSQATGGHGELFF
>.|TRBJ2-2|TRBV24-1|TRBD1
TGTGCCACCAGTGAGGCCGGGACAGTGAACACCGGGGAGCTGTTTTTT
CATSEAGTVNTGELFF
>few|TRBJ1-2|TRBV19|.
TGTGCCAGCGGACAGAATTATGGCTACACCTTC
CASGQNYGYTF
>.|TRBJ2-6|TRBV6-1|TRBD1
TGTGCCAGCAGTGAACAAGGACAGGGGGCTGGGGCCAACGTCCTGACTTTC
CASSEQGQGAGANVLTF
>few|TRBJ2-2|TRBV19|.
TGTGCCAGTAGTATTCGACAGGACACCGGGGAGCTGTTTTTT
CASSIRQDTGELFF
>once|TRBJ1-2|TRBV28|TRBD1
TGTGCCAGCAGCCTCCCGACAGGGCCGAGGGGCTACACCTTC
CASSLPTGPRGYTF
>few|TRBJ1-3|TRBV5-6|.
TGTGCCAGCAGCCGCCAACTGGCGAGTTCTGGAAACACCATATATTTT
CASSRQLASSGNTIYF
>.|TRBJ1-1|TRBV18|TRBD1
TGTGCCAGCTCGGGGACAGGGGCCACTGAAGCTTTCTTT
CASSGTGATEAFF
>.|TRBJ1-5|TRBV12-5|.
TGTGCTAGTGGTTTGGTACAGGTAGGGGCCTTCTATCAGCCCCAGCATTTT
CASGLVQVGAFYQPQHF
>.|TRBJ1-5|TRBV2|.
TGTGCCAGCAGTGAATTTAGGGCAGGCAAGGCGGGACAGCCCCAGCATTTT
CASSEFRAGKAGQPQHF
>.|TRBJ2-5|TRBV10-2|.
TGCGCCAGCAGTGGGACAGACTTTAGAGAGACCCAGTACTTC
CASSGTDFRETQYF
>.|TRBJ2-1|TRBV11-3|.
TGTGCCAGCAGCAAGACAGTCTACAATGAGCAGTTCTTC
CASSKTVYNEQFF